The entry that follows covers one T cell receptor beta chain sequence. These data belong to a study of blood T cell repertoires in COVID-19. TCRdb's copy holds only in-frame clones and misses some; the assay was immunoSEQ multiplex PCR. This table holds hundreds of thousands of clones, roughly 90% found once. The V and J ends lost 5 bases and 1 base respectively, with 12 bases between them. CDR3 length: 16 amino acids. The V gene's germline CDR1 is SGHTA and CDR2 FQGNSA. J is TRBJ1-6 and V is TRBV7-2; D is perhaps TRBD1 (6 bases). The sequenced material came from PBMCs or T cells enriched from blood (not recorded which). This TCR derives from a man between 35 and 55 years old who had recovered from COVID-19. In DNA, the CDR3 is TGTGCCAGCAGCGTGGCAGGGGCGTCCTATAATTCACCCCTCCACTTT. It specifies CASSVAGASYNSPLHF.